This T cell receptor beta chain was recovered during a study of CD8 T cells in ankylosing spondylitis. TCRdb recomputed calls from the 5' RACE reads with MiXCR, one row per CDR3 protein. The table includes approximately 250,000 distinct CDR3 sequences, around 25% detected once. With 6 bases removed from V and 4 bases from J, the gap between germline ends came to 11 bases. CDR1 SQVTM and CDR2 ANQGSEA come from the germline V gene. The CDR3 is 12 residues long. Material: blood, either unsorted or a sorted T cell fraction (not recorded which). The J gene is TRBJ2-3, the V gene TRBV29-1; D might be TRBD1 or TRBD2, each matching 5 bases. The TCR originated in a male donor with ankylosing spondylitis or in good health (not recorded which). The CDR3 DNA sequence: TGCAGCGTCGGTGGGGGATCAGATACGCAGTATTTT. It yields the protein CSVGGGSDTQYF.